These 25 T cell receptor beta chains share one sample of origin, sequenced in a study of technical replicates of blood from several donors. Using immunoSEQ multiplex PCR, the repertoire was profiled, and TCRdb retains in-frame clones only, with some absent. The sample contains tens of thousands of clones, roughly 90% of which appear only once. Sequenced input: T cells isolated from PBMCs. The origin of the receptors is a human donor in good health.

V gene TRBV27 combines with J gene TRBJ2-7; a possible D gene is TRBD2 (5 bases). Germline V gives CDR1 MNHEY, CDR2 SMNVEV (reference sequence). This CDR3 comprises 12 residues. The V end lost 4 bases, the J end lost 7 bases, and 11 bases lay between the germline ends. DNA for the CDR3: TGTGCCAGCAGTTCTGACTATTTAGAGCAGTACTTC. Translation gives CASSSDYLEQYF.

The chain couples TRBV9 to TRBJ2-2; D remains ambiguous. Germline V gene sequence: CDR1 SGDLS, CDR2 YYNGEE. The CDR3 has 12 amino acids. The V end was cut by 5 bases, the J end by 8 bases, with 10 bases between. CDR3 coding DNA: TGTGCCAGCAGGAAGCTGAATGGGGAGCTGTTTTTT. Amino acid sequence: CASRKLNGELFF.

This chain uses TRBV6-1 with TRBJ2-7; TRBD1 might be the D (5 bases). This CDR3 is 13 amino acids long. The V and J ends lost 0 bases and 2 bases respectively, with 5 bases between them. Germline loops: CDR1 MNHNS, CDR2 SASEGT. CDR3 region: CASSEAGPYEQYF. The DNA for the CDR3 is TGTGCCAGCAGTGAAGCGGGGCCCTACGAGCAGTACTTC.

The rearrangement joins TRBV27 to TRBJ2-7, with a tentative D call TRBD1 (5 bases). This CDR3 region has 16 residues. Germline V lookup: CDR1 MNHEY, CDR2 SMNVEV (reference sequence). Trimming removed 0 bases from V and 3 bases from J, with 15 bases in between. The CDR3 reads CASSLSVREYNYEQYF. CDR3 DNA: TGTGCCAGCAGTTTATCTGTCAGGGAATACAACTACGAGCAGTACTTC.

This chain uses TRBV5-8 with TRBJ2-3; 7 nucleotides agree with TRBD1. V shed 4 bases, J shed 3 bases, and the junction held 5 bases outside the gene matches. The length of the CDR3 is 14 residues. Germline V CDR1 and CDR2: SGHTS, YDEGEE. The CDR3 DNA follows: TGTGCCAGCAGCCAGAACAGGGGAACAGATACGCAGTATTTT. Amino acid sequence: CASSQNRGTDTQYF.

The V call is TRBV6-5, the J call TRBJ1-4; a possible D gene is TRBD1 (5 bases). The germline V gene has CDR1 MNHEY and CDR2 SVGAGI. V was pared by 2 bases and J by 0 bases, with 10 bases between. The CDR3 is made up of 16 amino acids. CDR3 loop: CASSYGIGATNEKLFF. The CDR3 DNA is TGTGCCAGCAGTTACGGAATAGGGGCAACTAATGAAAAACTGTTTTTT.

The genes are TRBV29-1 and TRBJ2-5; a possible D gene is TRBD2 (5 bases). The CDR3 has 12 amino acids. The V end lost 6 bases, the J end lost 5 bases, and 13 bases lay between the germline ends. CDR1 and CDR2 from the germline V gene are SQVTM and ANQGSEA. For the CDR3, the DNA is TGCAGCGTCAAGGACGGCGGGGAGACCCAGTACTTC. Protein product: CSVKDGGETQYF.

CDR3 protein: CASSIRQGNTEAFF. Here the CDR3 DNA reads TGTGCCAGTAGTATTCGCCAGGGGAACACTGAAGCTTTCTTT. V gene TRBV19 combines with J gene TRBJ1-1; D is perhaps TRBD1 (5 bases). This CDR3 has 14 amino acids. Trimming shortened V by 3 bases and J by 1 base, and 9 bases separated the two germline ends. Germline V lookup: CDR1 LNHDA, CDR2 SQIVND (reference sequence).

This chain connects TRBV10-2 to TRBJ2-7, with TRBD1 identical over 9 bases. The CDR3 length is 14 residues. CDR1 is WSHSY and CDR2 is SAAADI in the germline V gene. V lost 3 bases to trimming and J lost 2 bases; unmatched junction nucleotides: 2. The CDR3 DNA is TGCGCCAGCAGTGACACAGGGGGCACCTACGAGCAGTACTTC. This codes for CASSDTGGTYEQYF.

This CDR3 reads CASSSDRTEAFF. CDR3 nucleotide sequence: TGTGCCAGCAGTTCGGACAGAACTGAAGCTTTCTTT. The chain is built from TRBV7-9 and TRBJ1-1; D may be TRBD1 (6 bases). The CDR3 consists of 12 residues. V was cut by 6 bases and J by 5 bases, with 10 bases left in between. Germline CDR1 is SEHNR and CDR2 is FQNEAQ (reference sequence).

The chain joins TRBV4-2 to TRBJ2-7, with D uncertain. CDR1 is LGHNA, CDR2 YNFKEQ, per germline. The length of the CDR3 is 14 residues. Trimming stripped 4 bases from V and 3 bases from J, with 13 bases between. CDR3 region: CASSLEIGLYEQYF. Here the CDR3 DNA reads TGTGCCAGCAGCCTGGAGATAGGTCTCTACGAGCAGTACTTC.

The CDR3 sequence is CASSFAREETQYF. CDR3 nucleotides: TGTGCCAGCAGTTTTGCCAGGGAAGAGACCCAGTACTTC. The chain recombines TRBV27 with TRBJ2-5; D might be TRBD1 (5 bases). V was pared by 3 bases and J by 3 bases, with 8 bases between. Germline-derived CDR1 and CDR2 are MNHEY and SMNVEV (reference sequence). CDR3 size: 13 residues.

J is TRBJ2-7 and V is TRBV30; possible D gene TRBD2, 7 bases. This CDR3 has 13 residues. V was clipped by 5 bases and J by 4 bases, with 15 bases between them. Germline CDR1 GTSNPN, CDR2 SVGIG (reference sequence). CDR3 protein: CAWSAGATYEQYF. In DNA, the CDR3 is TGTGCCTGGTCTGCGGGGGCCACTTACGAGCAGTACTTC.

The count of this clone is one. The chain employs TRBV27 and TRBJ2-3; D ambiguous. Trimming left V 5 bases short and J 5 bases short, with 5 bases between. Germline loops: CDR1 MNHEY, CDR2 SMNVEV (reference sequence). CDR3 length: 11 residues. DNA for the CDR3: TGTGCCAGCAGTCTAGGAGATACGCAGTATTTT. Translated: CASSLGDTQYF.

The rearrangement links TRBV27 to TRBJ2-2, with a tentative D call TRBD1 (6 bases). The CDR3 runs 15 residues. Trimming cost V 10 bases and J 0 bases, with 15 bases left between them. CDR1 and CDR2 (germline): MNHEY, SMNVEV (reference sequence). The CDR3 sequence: CAIRPRGPNTGELFF. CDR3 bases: TGTGCCATTCGGCCCAGGGGTCCGAACACCGGGGAGCTGTTTTTT.

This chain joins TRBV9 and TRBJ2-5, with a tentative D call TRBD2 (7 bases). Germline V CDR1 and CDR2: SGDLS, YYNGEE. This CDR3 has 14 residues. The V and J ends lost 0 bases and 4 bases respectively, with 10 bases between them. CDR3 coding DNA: TGTGCCAGCAGCGTAGCGGGGGGCGGAGAGACCCAGTACTTC. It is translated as CASSVAGGGETQYF. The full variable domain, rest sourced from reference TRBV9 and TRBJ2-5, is DSGVTQTPKHLITATGQRVTLRCSPRSGDLSVYWYQQSLDQGLQFLIQYYNGEERAKGNILERFSAQQFPDLHSELNLSSLELGDSALYFCASSVAGGGETQYFGPGTRLLVL.

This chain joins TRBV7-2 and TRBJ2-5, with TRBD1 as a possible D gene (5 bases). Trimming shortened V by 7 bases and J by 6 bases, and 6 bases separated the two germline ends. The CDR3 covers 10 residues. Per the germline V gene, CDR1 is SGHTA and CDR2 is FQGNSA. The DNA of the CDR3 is TGTGCCAGCATGGGGCAGACCCAGTACTTC. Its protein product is CASMGQTQYF.

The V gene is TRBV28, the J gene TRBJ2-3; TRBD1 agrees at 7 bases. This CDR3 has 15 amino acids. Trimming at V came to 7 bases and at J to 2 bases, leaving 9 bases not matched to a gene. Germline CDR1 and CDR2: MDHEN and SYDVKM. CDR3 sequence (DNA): TGTGCCAGCAACCCAACGGGACAGACCACAGATACGCAGTATTTT. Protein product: CASNPTGQTTDTQYF.

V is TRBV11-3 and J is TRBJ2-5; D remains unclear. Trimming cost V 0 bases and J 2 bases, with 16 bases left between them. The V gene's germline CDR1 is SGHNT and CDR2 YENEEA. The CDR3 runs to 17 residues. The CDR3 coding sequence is TGTGCCAGCAGCTTAGATCTTACAGAAATATCTCAAGAGACCCAGTACTTC. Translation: CASSLDLTEISQETQYF. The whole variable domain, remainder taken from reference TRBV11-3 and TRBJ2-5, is EAGVVQSPRYKIIEKKQPVAFWCNPISGHNTLYWYLQNLGQGPELLIRYENEEAVDDSQLPKDRFSAERLKGVDSTLKIQPAELGDSAVYLCASSLDLTEISQETQYFGPGTRLLVL.

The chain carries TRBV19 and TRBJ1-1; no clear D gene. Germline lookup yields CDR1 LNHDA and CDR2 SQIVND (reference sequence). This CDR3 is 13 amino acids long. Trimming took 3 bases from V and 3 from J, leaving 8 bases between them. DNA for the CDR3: TGTGCCAGTAGTATTACCAGCGACACTGAAGCTTTCTTT. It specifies CASSITSDTEAFF.

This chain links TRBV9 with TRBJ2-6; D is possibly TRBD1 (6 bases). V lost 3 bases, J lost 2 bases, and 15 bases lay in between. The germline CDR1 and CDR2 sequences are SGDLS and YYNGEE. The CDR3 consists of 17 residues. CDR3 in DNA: TGTGCCAGCAGCGGTATAATTCAGGGGACTGGGGCCAACGTCCTGACTTTC. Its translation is CASSGIIQGTGANVLTF. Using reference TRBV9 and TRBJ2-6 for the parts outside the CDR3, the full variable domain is DSGVTQTPKHLITATGQRVTLRCSPRSGDLSVYWYQQSLDQGLQFLIQYYNGEERAKGNILERFSAQQFPDLHSELNLSSLELGDSALYFCASSGIIQGTGANVLTFGAGSRLTVL.

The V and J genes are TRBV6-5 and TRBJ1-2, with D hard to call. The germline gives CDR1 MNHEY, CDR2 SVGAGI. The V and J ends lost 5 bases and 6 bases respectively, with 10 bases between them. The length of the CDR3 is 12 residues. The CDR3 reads CASSLNADGYTF. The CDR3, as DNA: TGTGCCAGCAGTCTGAACGCAGATGGCTACACCTTC.

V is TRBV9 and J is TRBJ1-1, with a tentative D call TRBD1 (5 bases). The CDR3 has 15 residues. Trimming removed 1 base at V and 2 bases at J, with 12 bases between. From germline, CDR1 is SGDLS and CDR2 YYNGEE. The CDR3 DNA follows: TGTGCCAGCAGCGTAAGGACAAGGGGAAACACTGAAGCTTTCTTT. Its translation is CASSVRTRGNTEAFF.

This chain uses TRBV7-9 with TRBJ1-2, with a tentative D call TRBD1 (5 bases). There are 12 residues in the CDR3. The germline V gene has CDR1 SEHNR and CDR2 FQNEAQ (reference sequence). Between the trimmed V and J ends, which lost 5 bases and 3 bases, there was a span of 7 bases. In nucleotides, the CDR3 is TGTGCCAGCAGCCCGACAGACTATGGCTACACCTTC. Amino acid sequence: CASSPTDYGYTF.

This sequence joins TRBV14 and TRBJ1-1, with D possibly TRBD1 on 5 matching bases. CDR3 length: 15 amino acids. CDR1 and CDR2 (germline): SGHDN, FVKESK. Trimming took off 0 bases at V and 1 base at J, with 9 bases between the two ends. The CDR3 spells CASSQEGHSNTEAFF. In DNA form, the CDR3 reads TGTGCCAGCAGCCAAGAAGGACACTCGAACACTGAAGCTTTCTTT.